The rows below give T cell receptor beta chains drawn from one sample of a study of blood T cell repertoires in COVID-19. The data were produced by immunoSEQ multiplex PCR, yet TCRdb's version contains in-frame clones alone and is incomplete. The table records 180,000 or so clones, 75% to 90% of them present only once. Sequenced input: peripheral blood. The receptors stem from a woman aged 60-75 years with acute or convalescent COVID-19. Both conserved end residues are part of each CDR3. A D gene is named only where the DNA matches it firmly. The listing skips clone size in some rows; elsewhere it reads once, few, many or a size class.

size	length	D	V	J	CDR3	DNA
once	15	TRBD1	TRBV2	TRBJ2-3	CASRADRGRADTQYF	TGTGCCAGCAGGGCCGACAGGGGGCGCGCAGATACGCAGTATTTT
-	14	TRBD1	TRBV28	TRBJ1-2	CASSSGTGFGGYTF	TGTGCCAGCAGTTCGGGGACAGGGTTTGGGGGCTACACCTTC
-	12	-	TRBV3-1/TRBV3-2	TRBJ1-1	CASSLKTGEAFF	TGTGCCAGCAGCCTGAAGACGGGTGAAGCTTTCTTT
few	15	TRBD1	TRBV9	TRBJ1-1	CASSGIGQGAEKAFF	TGTGCCAGCAGCGGCATAGGACAGGGGGCCGAGAAAGCTTTCTTT
-	15	TRBD1	TRBV7-8	TRBJ1-4	CASSLEAGGNEKLFF	TGTGCCAGCAGCTTAGAAGCAGGGGGTAACGAAAAACTGTTTTTT
-	18	TRBD2	TRBV27	TRBJ2-3	CASSLRGALAGVADTQYF	TGTGCCAGCAGTTTACGGGGGGCCCTAGCGGGAGTAGCGGATACGCAGTATTTT
-	15	-	TRBV7-2	TRBJ1-5	CASTQGFNANQPQHF	TGTGCCAGCACGCAGGGTTTTAACGCCAATCAGCCCCAGCATTTT
-	15	-	TRBV3-1/TRBV3-2	TRBJ2-2	CASQLQSANTGELFF	TGTGCCAGCCAACTGCAGAGCGCGAACACCGGGGAGCTGTTTTTT
once	12	-	TRBV12-3/TRBV12-4	TRBJ2-3	CASRIEEGAVSF	TGTGCCAGCAGAATTGAGGAGGGGGCAGTCTCCTTT
-	17	-	TRBV6-6	TRBJ1-3	CASSPPEQSIGGNTIYF	TGTGCCAGCAGTCCCCCCGAACAGTCTATTGGTGGAAACACCATATATTTT
-	12	TRBD1	TRBV6-1	TRBJ2-1	CASSETGTGEFF	TGTGCCAGCAGTGAGACGGGGACAGGGGAGTTCTTC
-	13	-	TRBV7-2	TRBJ2-2	CASSPLGGGELFF	TGTGCCAGCAGCCCCCTAGGGGGCGGGGAGCTGTTTTTT
-	15	TRBD1	TRBV30	TRBJ1-2	CAWSLWTGPNYGYTF	TGTGCCTGGAGCCTTTGGACAGGACCGAACTATGGCTACACCTTC
-	15	TRBD1	TRBV27	TRBJ1-2	CASDWTGGLSYGYTF	TGTGCCAGCGACTGGACAGGGGGCTTAAGCTATGGCTACACCTTC
-	12	-	TRBV11-3	TRBJ2-2	CASGRGPGELFF	TGTGCCAGCGGCAGGGGCCCCGGGGAGCTGTTTTTT
-	15	-	TRBV19	TRBJ1-5	CASSRLGGGNQPQHF	TGTGCCAGTAGTAGACTCGGTGGGGGGAATCAGCCCCAGCATTTT
-	11	-	TRBV3-1/TRBV3-2	TRBJ1-2	CASSQGQGYTF	TGTGCCAGCAGCCAAGGTCAGGGCTACACCTTC
-	12	-	TRBV19	TRBJ1-1	CASSMGSGRAFF	TGTGCCAGTAGTATGGGCAGCGGGAGAGCTTTCTTT
-	15	-	TRBV29-1	TRBJ1-5	CSVSEGVERNQPQHF	TGCAGCGTCTCTGAGGGGGTAGAGCGCAATCAGCCCCAGCATTTT
-	15	TRBD2	TRBV20-1	TRBJ2-5	CSASFSSGIMETQYF	TGCAGTGCTAGTTTTTCTAGCGGGATTATGGAGACCCAGTACTTC
-	14	-	TRBV5-4	TRBJ2-3	CASSLVGGPDTQYF	TGTGCCAGCAGCTTGGTAGGAGGTCCAGATACGCAGTATTTT
-	17	-	TRBV30	TRBJ2-6	CAWSVPRLFSGANVLTF	TGTGCCTGGAGTGTACCTAGACTGTTCTCTGGGGCCAACGTCCTGACTTTC
few	12	TRBD2	TRBV28	TRBJ2-1	CASSLSAGVEFF	TGTGCCAGCAGTTTATCAGCGGGGGTCGAGTTCTTC
-	15	TRBD1	TRBV27	TRBJ1-4	CASSSRGVANEKLFF	TGTGCCAGCAGTTCCAGGGGGGTGGCTAATGAAAAACTGTTTTTT
few	14	TRBD1	TRBV30	TRBJ1-5	CAWSAGQGNQPQHF	TGTGCCTGGAGTGCCGGACAGGGAAATCAGCCCCAGCATTTT
-	13	TRBD2	TRBV18	TRBJ2-1	CASSPGLDNEQFF	TGTGCCAGCTCACCGGGACTAGACAATGAGCAGTTCTTC
-	13	-	TRBV27	TRBJ2-3	CASSFTAADTQYF	TGTGCCAGCAGTTTTACAGCGGCAGATACGCAGTATTTT
once	17	TRBD2	TRBV7-3	TRBJ2-3	CASSAPGLAVPTDTQYF	TGTGCCAGCAGCGCCCCGGGACTAGCGGTACCGACTGATACGCAGTATTTT
-	16	TRBD2	TRBV7-6	TRBJ2-1	CASSPGQLAENNEQFF	TGTGCCAGCAGCCCCGGGCAACTAGCGGAGAACAATGAGCAGTTCTTC
-	13	-	TRBV29-1	TRBJ1-1	CSVSGIPNTEAFF	TGCAGCGTATCCGGGATCCCGAACACTGAAGCTTTCTTT
-	15	TRBD2	TRBV7-2	TRBJ2-1	CASSLRTSGTGEQFF	TGTGCCAGCAGCTTACGAACTAGCGGGACGGGTGAGCAGTTCTTC
-	12	-	TRBV5-5	TRBJ2-5	CASSRLRETQYF	TGTGCCAGCAGCCGCTTGCGGGAGACCCAGTACTTC
-	16	-	TRBV5-6	TRBJ2-3	CASSGFEEYVTDTQYF	TGTGCCAGCAGTGGTTTTGAGGAGTACGTCACAGATACGCAGTATTTT
-	14	TRBD2	TRBV3-1/TRBV3-2	TRBJ2-1	CASSQGLAIGEQFF	TGTGCCAGCAGCCAGGGACTAGCGATCGGTGAGCAGTTCTTC
-	16	-	TRBV1	TRBJ2-1	CTSSRVLAGSHNEQFF	TGCACCAGCAGCCGAGTACTAGCGGGTTCACACAATGAGCAGTTCTTC
-	14	TRBD2	TRBV19	TRBJ2-2	CASKSGANTGELFF	TGTGCCAGTAAAAGCGGGGCGAACACCGGGGAGCTGTTTTTT
-	14	-	TRBV5-4	TRBJ1-6	CASSLQIRGSPLHF	TGTGCCAGCAGCCTCCAAATTCGGGGTTCACCCCTCCACTTT
once	17	TRBD2	TRBV7-2	TRBJ2-2	CASSLASLAGNTGELFF	TGTGCCAGCAGCTTAGCGTCACTAGCGGGTAACACCGGGGAGCTGTTTTTT
-	14	-	TRBV2	TRBJ2-5	CASSAQGLEETQYF	TGTGCCAGCAGTGCTCAGGGTCTGGAAGAGACCCAGTACTTC
-	14	-	TRBV5-4	TRBJ1-6	CASSLIYSNSPLHF	TGTGCCAGCAGCTTGATCTACAGTAATTCACCCCTCCACTTT
-	15	TRBD1	TRBV19	TRBJ1-2	CASSPGQGNIHGYTF	TGTGCCAGTAGTCCCGGACAGGGTAACATCCATGGCTACACCTTC
-	16	TRBD1	TRBV19	TRBJ2-4	CASSIGTGSAKNIQYF	TGTGCCAGTAGTATAGGGACAGGGTCTGCCAAAAACATTCAGTACTTC
-	12	-	TRBV5-1	TRBJ1-1	CASSLEGAAWLF	TGCGCCAGCAGCTTGGAGGGAGCAGCCTGGCTCTTT
-	12	-	TRBV5-1	TRBJ2-1	CASSLVATQQFF	TGCGCCAGCAGCTTGGTTGCTACGCAGCAGTTCTTC
-	14	TRBD1	TRBV29-1	TRBJ2-1	CSVGQDRAYNEQFF	TGCAGCGTTGGGCAGGACAGGGCTTACAATGAGCAGTTCTTC
-	16	TRBD2	TRBV11-3	TRBJ2-5	CASSHPTSGRRETQYF	TGTGCCAGCAGCCACCCTACTAGCGGGAGAAGGGAGACCCAGTACTTC
-	15	TRBD2	TRBV6-1	TRBJ2-5	CASSDWTSNRETQYF	TGTGCCAGCAGTGATTGGACTAGTAACCGAGAGACCCAGTACTTC
-	11	-	TRBV28	TRBJ1-2	CASSSGYGYTF	TGTGCCAGCAGTTCCGGCTATGGCTACACCTTC
-	14	TRBD2	TRBV29-1	TRBJ2-1	CSASSSGTGLAQFF	TGCAGCGCAAGTTCGAGCGGGACTGGGCTTGCGCAGTTCTTC
-	15	TRBD1	TRBV19	TRBJ1-1	CASSWDRQMNTEAFF	TGTGCCAGTAGCTGGGACAGGCAAATGAACACTGAAGCTTTCTTT
-	15	TRBD1	TRBV3-1/TRBV3-2	TRBJ1-6	CASSRKQGADSPLHF	TGTGCCAGCAGCCGGAAACAGGGGGCTGATTCACCCCTCCACTTT
-	15	-	TRBV4-1	TRBJ1-6	CASSQVPGENSPLHF	TGCGCCAGCAGCCAAGTGCCCGGGGAAAATTCACCCCTCCACTTT
few	14	-	TRBV6-5	TRBJ1-1	CASSYGGLNTEAFF	TGTGCCAGCAGTTACGGGGGCTTGAACACTGAAGCTTTCTTT
-	15	TRBD1	TRBV4-1	TRBJ1-2	CASSPSSTGGFGYTF	TGCGCCAGCAGCCCAAGTTCGACAGGGGGCTTTGGCTACACCTTC